A single sample gave rise to the 10 T cell receptor beta chains below, sequenced in a study of T cells in localized non-small cell lung cancer. Generated by immunoSEQ multiplex PCR, the TCRdb table keeps only in-frame clones and is missing some. The sample includes around 3,700 clones, roughly 22% of them seen just once. The sequencing here drew on lung tumor tissue, taken before any cancer treatment. The receptors stem from a man aged 18 to 49 with stage II lung adenocarcinoma.

The chain has TRBV19 and TRBJ1-6; 9 nucleotides match TRBD1. The V segment lost 6 bases and the J segment 5 bases; nucleotides outside the gene matches: 5. CDR1 and CDR2 from the germline V gene are LNHDA and SQIVND (reference sequence). The CDR3 length is 15 residues. The DNA of the CDR3 is TGTGCCAGTAGGCCTCGGGACAGGGATAATTCACCCCTCCACTTT. It yields the protein CASRPRDRDNSPLHF.

This chain uses TRBV19 with TRBJ1-2; 9 bases match TRBD1. Germline CDR1 is LNHDA and CDR2 is SQIVND (reference sequence). The CDR3 extends over 14 amino acids. Germline trimming cut 5 bases from V and 4 bases from J; bases unmatched to any gene: 5. The CDR3 here is CASSLGTGPYGYTF. The CDR3 nucleotides are TGTGCCAGTAGTCTTGGGACAGGGCCCTATGGCTACACCTTC. The full variable domain, completed using reference TRBV19 and TRBJ1-2, is DGGITQSPKYLFRKEGQNVTLSCEQNLNHDAMYWYRQDPGQGLRLIYYSQIVNDFQKGDIAEGYSVSREKKESFPLTVTSAQKNPTAFYLCASSLGTGPYGYTFGSGTRLTVV.

J is TRBJ2-5 and V is TRBV18; possible D gene TRBD2, 5 bases. Germline assignment: CDR1 KGHSH and CDR2 LQKENI. The CDR3 totals 12 residues. V was trimmed by 3 bases and J by 7 bases, leaving 9 bases between them. In DNA form, the CDR3 reads TGTGCCAGCTCACCTACGGAGGCGACCCAGTACTTC. Encoded protein: CASSPTEATQYF.

V and J are TRBV6-8 and TRBJ1-2; TRBD1 matches at 8 bases. CDR3 length equals 15 residues. Germline V gene data show CDR1 as MNHGY and CDR2 as SAAAGT. V shed 6 bases and J 4 bases; nucleotides not matched to a gene: 10. The chain's CDR3 is CASSPGQGLGYGYTF. The CDR3 DNA is TGTGCCAGCAGCCCCGGACAGGGCCTTGGCTATGGCTACACCTTC.

The gene calls are TRBV18 and TRBJ2-1; TRBD2 matches 11 bases. Trimming at V came to 7 bases and at J to 5 bases, leaving 4 bases not matched to a gene. In germline, CDR1 is KGHSH, CDR2 LQKENI. CDR3 size: 14 residues. For the CDR3, the DNA is TGTGCCAGCTGGACGGGACTAGCGGACAATGAGCAGTTCTTC. Protein: CASWTGLADNEQFF.

By share of the sample, this clone is medium-sized. V gene TRBV7-2 combines with J gene TRBJ2-5; maybe TRBD1 (5 bases). V was cut by 5 bases and J by 5 bases, with 12 bases left in between. This CDR3 is built from 13 residues. From germline, CDR1 is SGHTA and CDR2 FQGNSA. CDR3 bases: TGTGCCAGCAGCCCATCCTCAGGGGAGACCCAGTACTTC. It specifies CASSPSSGETQYF.

Here the CDR3 reads CASGWLWGQGAREQYF. As DNA, the CDR3 is TGTGCTAGTGGTTGGTTGTGGGGACAGGGGGCGCGCGAGCAGTACTTC. The chain uses TRBV12-5 and TRBJ2-7, with 12 positions matching TRBD1. The V and J ends lost 4 bases and 6 bases, in that order; junction bases with no gene match: 10. The germline V gene has CDR1 LGHNT and CDR2 FRNRAP. The CDR3 consists of 16 residues.

This clone was seen a few times. V gene TRBV11-3 combines with J gene TRBJ2-1; D may be TRBD2 (5 bases). Germline CDR1 is SGHNT and CDR2 is YENEEA. There are 16 residues in the CDR3. V lost 3 bases and J 3 bases, leaving 15 bases between the germline ends. The CDR3 nucleotides are TGTGCCAGCAGCTTGGCTCGTCGGGGTCTCTACAATGAGCAGTTCTTC. It yields the protein CASSLARRGLYNEQFF.

The J gene is TRBJ1-3, the V gene TRBV14; 8 positions agree with TRBD1. After removal of 7 bases from V and 3 bases from J, the junction contained 5 bases not matched to a gene. Germline CDR1 and CDR2: SGHDN and FVKESK. The CDR3 length is 14 residues. This chain's CDR3 is CASNPTGDGNTIYF. CDR3 in DNA: TGTGCCAGCAACCCGACAGGGGATGGAAACACCATATATTTT.

The gene calls are TRBV4-1 and TRBJ1-5; weak D call: TRBD1 (6 bases). Trimming took 0 bases from V and 6 from J, leaving 15 bases between them. CDR1 and CDR2 (germline): MGHRA, YSYEKL. CDR3 length equals 16 residues. CDR3 region: CASSQEVTGGRQPQHF. CDR3 nucleotides: TGCGCCAGCAGCCAAGAAGTGACGGGGGGCCGTCAGCCCCAGCATTTT.